These T cell receptor beta chains were read from a single sample in a study of T cell responses to AZD1222 COVID-19 vaccine. Generated by immunoSEQ multiplex PCR, the TCRdb table keeps only in-frame clones and is missing some. The sample lists fewer than 200,000 clones, approximately 90% seen once, with 3.5% to 5.5% in the top ten. The material was peripheral blood, obtained 28 days after the second dose of the MenACWY control vaccine. These receptors were taken from an adult who received the MenACWY meningococcal vaccine as a control. CDR3s include the opening cysteine and the closing phenylalanine or tryptophan. The D gene is left open where the match is weak. Expanded clones get a size class; other rows say once, few or many, or leave the size out.

TRBJ2-6 | . | TRBV4-3 | once | TGCGCCAGCAGCCAAGATGATCGGGGCCAATTCTCTGGGGCCAACGTCCTGACTTTC | CASSQDDRGQFSGANVLTF
TRBJ2-1 | . | TRBV6-5 | . | TGTGCCAGCAGTTACCCCGGCAGTAGCAATGAGCAGTTCTTC | CASSYPGSSNEQFF
TRBJ1-2 | TRBD1 | TRBV19 | . | TGTGCCAGTAGTCCGTTAAACAGGGGGGACTATGGCTACACCTTC | CASSPLNRGDYGYTF
TRBJ1-2 | . | TRBV27 | few | TGTGCCAGCAGTTTTTCCTCCTTAAATGGCTACACCTTC | CASSFSSLNGYTF
TRBJ2-7 | . | TRBV6-1 | . | TGTGCCAGCAGTGAAATAAGGGACTACGAGCAGTACTTC | CASSEIRDYEQYF
TRBJ1-2 | . | TRBV19 | once | TGTGCCAGTAGTATAGATCTCGGCTACACCTTC | CASSIDLGYTF
TRBJ2-1 | TRBD2 | TRBV7-2 | once | TGTGCCAGCAGCTTAGATGGGACTAGAGGCAATGAGCAGTTCTTC | CASSLDGTRGNEQFF
TRBJ2-7 | . | TRBV3-1/TRBV3-2 | . | TGTGCCAGCAGCCAAGGGGGTTACGAGCAGTACTTC | CASSQGGYEQYF
TRBJ1-6 | TRBD1 | TRBV7-9 | . | TGTGCCTCTCGGGCCGGGACAGATAATTCACCCCTCCACTTT | CASRAGTDNSPLHF
TRBJ2-1 | . | TRBV24-1 | once | TGTGCCACCGCGCGGGACTACAATGAGCAGTTCTTC | CATARDYNEQFF
TRBJ2-7 | TRBD1 | TRBV5-1 | . | TGCGCCAGCACCGCTCAGCCGACAGGGGGCTCCTACGAGCAGTACTTC | CASTAQPTGGSYEQYF
TRBJ2-1 | . | TRBV6-5 | . | TGTGCCAGCAGCAACGGACCCTACAATGAGCAGTTCTTC | CASSNGPYNEQFF
TRBJ1-2 | TRBD1 | TRBV15 | . | TGTGCCACCAGCAATAGGGACAGGGCTATTGGCTACACCTTC | CATSNRDRAIGYTF
TRBJ2-7 | . | TRBV4-2 | . | TGTGCCAGCAGCCAAGCCTCCGCGGGGAACTACGAGCAGTACTTC | CASSQASAGNYEQYF
TRBJ2-1 | TRBD2 | TRBV3-1/TRBV3-2 | . | TGTGCCAGCAGCCAGTTAGCGGGAGACTACAATGAGCAGTTCTTC | CASSQLAGDYNEQFF
TRBJ1-1 | TRBD1 | TRBV19 | few | TGTGCCAGTAGTATTTGGGACAGGGCCGCTTTCTTT | CASSIWDRAAFF
TRBJ1-3 | . | TRBV27 | . | TGTGCCAGCGCCCTAACTATGGGCCATTACTCTGGAAACACCATATATTTT | CASALTMGHYSGNTIYF
TRBJ2-1 | TRBD1 | TRBV10-1 | . | TGCGCCAGCAGTGAGTCAGGGGGCTGGGGTGAGCAGTTCTTC | CASSESGGWGEQFF
TRBJ2-3 | . | TRBV7-3 | . | TGTGCCAGCAGCCCGGGAAGGGACTTCACAGATACGCAGTATTTT | CASSPGRDFTDTQYF
TRBJ1-4 | . | TRBV7-9 | few | TGTGCCAGCAGCCTCGGATTGGGGGAAAAACTGTTTTTT | CASSLGLGEKLFF
TRBJ2-7 | TRBD2 | TRBV10-1 | once | TGCGCCAGCAGTGAGTTCCGGGGGGGTTACGAGCAGTACTTC | CASSEFRGGYEQYF
TRBJ1-2 | TRBD1 | TRBV29-1 | . | TGCAGCGTTCCGATACAGGGGATCCAGGGCTACACCTTC | CSVPIQGIQGYTF
TRBJ1-1 | . | TRBV18 | . | TGTGCCAGCTCACCGAACAGGGAGGCGAACACTGAAGCTTTCTTT | CASSPNREANTEAFF
TRBJ2-7 | TRBD1 | TRBV18 | . | TGTGCCAGCTCCCTGACCGGGACAGGGTCTTCTTACGAGCAGTACTTC | CASSLTGTGSSYEQYF
TRBJ1-1 | . | TRBV29-1 | . | TGCAGCGCCGCAACGGATGGAAACACTGAAGCTTTCTTT | CSAATDGNTEAFF
TRBJ2-3 | . | TRBV30 | . | TGTGCCCTGGAGGGGCCGGTTGCGAGAAGCACAGATACGCAGTATTTT | CALEGPVARSTDTQYF
TRBJ1-6 | . | TRBV4-3 | . | TGCGCCAGCAGCCAAGAACTGGTATCCTATAATTCACCCCTCCACTTT | CASSQELVSYNSPLHF
TRBJ1-1 | . | TRBV4-2 | . | TGTGCCAGCAGCCAAGATCAAACGGGAGTACGGGGGGTTCTTCCACCTGAAGCTTTCTTT | CASSQDQTGVRGVLPPEAFF
TRBJ1-2 | TRBD1 | TRBV27 | . | TGTGCCAGCAGTCCGACAGGGGGCTATGGCTACACCTTC | CASSPTGGYGYTF
TRBJ2-1 | . | TRBV27 | . | TGTGCCAGCAGGCATTATGGGGGGCCCAATGAGCAGTTCTTC | CASRHYGGPNEQFF
TRBJ1-3 | . | TRBV7-6 | . | TGTGCCAGCAGTTCCGGGACGGCTTTCTCTGGAAACACCATATATTTT | CASSSGTAFSGNTIYF
TRBJ2-1 | TRBD2 | TRBV9 | . | TGTGCCAGCAGCGAGGGACTAGCGGGAAGGTATGAGCAGTTCTTC | CASSEGLAGRYEQFF
TRBJ1-2 | . | TRBV28 | once | TGTGCCAGTGAACCCCACCACCTTGGTGGCTACACCTTC | CASEPHHLGGYTF
TRBJ1-3 | . | TRBV20-1 | . | TGCAGTGCTCGTGGCCCGGGACACAGCGAGCCTGGAAACACCATATATTTT | CSARGPGHSEPGNTIYF
TRBJ1-1 | . | TRBV6-5 | . | TGTGCCAGCAGCAAGACAGGTACTGAAGCTTTCTTT | CASSKTGTEAFF
TRBJ2-3 | TRBD2 | TRBV10-1 | . | TGCGCCAGCAGTGAAGGGCGGGAGTCAGATACGCAGTATTTT | CASSEGRESDTQYF